Listed here is a single TCR beta chain. Its antigen is not known. The entry originates in a study of PD-1 blockade in classical Hodgkin lymphoma. The study's findings and limits: When nivolumab was started under 1 year after ASCT, patients were excluded. The diversity seen at baseline in complete responders resembled that of newly diagnosed patients. According to reports, newly diagnosed patients had lower baseline TCR diversity than healthy donors, and relapsed/refractory patients had lower baseline TCR diversity still.

Clones were read by immunoSEQ multiplex PCR, and TCRdb kept only the in-frame ones, dropping some. The sample records about 27,000 clones, 70% to 80% being singletons. CDR3 length: 14 residues. V lost 4 bases to trimming and J lost 3 bases; unmatched junction nucleotides: 5. Germline V gene data show CDR1 as MNHEY and CDR2 as SMNVEV (reference sequence). No patient escaped relapse after autologous stem cell transplantation, and brentuximab vedotin exposure varied. Negative magnetic selection isolated CD4+ T cells from thawed PBMCs. The source was CD4+ T cells from blood, collected at baseline. The chain links TRBV27 to TRBJ2-5, with 7 nucleotides matching TRBD2. The receptor comes from a human donor with classical Hodgkin lymphoma. CDR3 amino acids: CASSSLRGKETQYF. For the CDR3, the DNA is TGTGCCAGCAGTTCGTTGCGGGGGAAAGAGACCCAGTACTTC.